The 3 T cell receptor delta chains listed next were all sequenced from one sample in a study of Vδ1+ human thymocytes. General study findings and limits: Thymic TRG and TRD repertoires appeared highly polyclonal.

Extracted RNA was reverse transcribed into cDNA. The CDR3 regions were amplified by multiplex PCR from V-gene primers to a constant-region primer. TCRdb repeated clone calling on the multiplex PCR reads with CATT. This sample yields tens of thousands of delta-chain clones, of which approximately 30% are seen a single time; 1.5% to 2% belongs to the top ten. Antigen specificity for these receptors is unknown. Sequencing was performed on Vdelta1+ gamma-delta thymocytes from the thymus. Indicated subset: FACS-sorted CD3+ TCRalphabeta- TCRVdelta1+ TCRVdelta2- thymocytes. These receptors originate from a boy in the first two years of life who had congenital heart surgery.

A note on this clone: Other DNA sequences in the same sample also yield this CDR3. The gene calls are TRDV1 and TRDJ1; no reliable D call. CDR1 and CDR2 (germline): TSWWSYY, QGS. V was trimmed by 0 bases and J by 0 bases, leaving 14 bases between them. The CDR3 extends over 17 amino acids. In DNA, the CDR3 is TGTGCTCTTGGGGAACTCCCGCGTATTGTTCACACCGATAAACTCATCTTT. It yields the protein CALGELPRIVHTDKLIF.

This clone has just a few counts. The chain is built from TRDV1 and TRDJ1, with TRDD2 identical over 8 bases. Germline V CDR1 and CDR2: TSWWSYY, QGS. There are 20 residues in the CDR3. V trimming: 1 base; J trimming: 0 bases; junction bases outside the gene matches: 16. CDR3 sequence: CALGEPRKAFLVNYTDKLIF. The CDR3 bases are TGTGCTCTTGGGGAACCCAGGAAAGCCTTCCTAGTAAATTACACCGATAAACTCATCTTT.

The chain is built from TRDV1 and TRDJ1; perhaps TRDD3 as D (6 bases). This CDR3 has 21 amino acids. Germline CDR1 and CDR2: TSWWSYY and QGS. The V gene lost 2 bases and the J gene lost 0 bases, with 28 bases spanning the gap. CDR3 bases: TGTGCTCTTGGGGAAGGAAACTCTATTGGGAGATACGCCAGGTACACCGATAAACTCATCTTT. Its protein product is CALGEGNSIGRYARYTDKLIF.